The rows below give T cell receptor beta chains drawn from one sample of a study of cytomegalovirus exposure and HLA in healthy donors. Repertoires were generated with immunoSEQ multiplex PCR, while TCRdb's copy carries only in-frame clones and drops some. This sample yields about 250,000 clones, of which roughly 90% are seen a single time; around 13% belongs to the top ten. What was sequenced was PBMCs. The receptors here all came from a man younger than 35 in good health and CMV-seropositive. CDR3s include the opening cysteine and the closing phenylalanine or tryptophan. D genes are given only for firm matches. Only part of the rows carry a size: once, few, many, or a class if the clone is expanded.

TGTGCCAGCAGTTTCCTCACATTAGCGGGGAGCTCCTACAATGAGCAGTTCTTC,CASSFLTLAGSSYNEQFF,TRBD2,.,TRBV27,TRBJ2-1
TGTGCCAGCAGTTTAAACTCTTACAATGAGCAGTTCTTC,CASSLNSYNEQFF,.,.,TRBV27,TRBJ2-1
TGCGCCAGCACCCCGCTAGCGGCTAGCTCCTACGAGCAGTACTTC,CASTPLAASSYEQYF,TRBD2,.,TRBV10-2,TRBJ2-7
TGTGCCAGCAGCCGAACCAATTGGGCTAGCGCAACCTACGAGCAGTACTTC,CASSRTNWASATYEQYF,.,.,TRBV7-9,TRBJ2-7
TGTGCCACCAGCACCAGGACAGGGTTGTACGAGCAGTACTTC,CATSTRTGLYEQYF,TRBD1,.,TRBV15,TRBJ2-7
TGTGCCAGCAGCTCAGGACAGGGAAACTATGGCTACACCTTC,CASSSGQGNYGYTF,TRBD1,.,TRBV7-8,TRBJ1-2
TGTGCCAGCAGACGGGACATTAACACCGGGGAGCTGTTTTTT,CASRRDINTGELFF,.,.,TRBV6-5,TRBJ2-2
TGTGCCAGCAGTGGCCAGGGGGGGCGAGTCAGCTACACCTTC,CASSGQGGRVSYTF,TRBD1,.,TRBV28,TRBJ1-2
TGTGCCAGCAGGGACACGGAGTTCTATGGCTACACCTTC,CASRDTEFYGYTF,.,few,TRBV2,TRBJ1-2
TGTGCCAGCAGCTTAAGTCCAGGGAAAGGCTACACCTTC,CASSLSPGKGYTF,.,.,TRBV11-2,TRBJ1-2
TGTGCCAGCAGCCCAACCGGGACAGAAGAGACCCAGTACTTC,CASSPTGTEETQYF,TRBD1,.,TRBV7-3,TRBJ2-5
TGCGCCAGCAGCCAAGAGAACCCCGGGAGCCCCAATCAGCCCCAGCATTTT,CASSQENPGSPNQPQHF,.,.,TRBV4-1,TRBJ1-5
TGTGCCAGCAGCTTAGATAGGGGCTCAGATACGCAGTATTTT,CASSLDRGSDTQYF,.,.,TRBV11-2,TRBJ2-3
TGTGCCAGCTCATCAGTGCTGGGGGAGCAGTACTTC,CASSSVLGEQYF,.,.,TRBV18,TRBJ2-7
TGCGCCAGCAGCAGAGGGACTAGCGGGAGAGCTACCGGGGAGCTGTTTTTT,CASSRGTSGRATGELFF,TRBD2,.,TRBV5-1,TRBJ2-2
TGTGCCAGCAGCCCTACGGTCCCACGGGAGACCCAGTACTTC,CASSPTVPRETQYF,.,.,TRBV2,TRBJ2-5
TGTGCCAGCAGTTACGGGGGGCCCACCGGGGAGCTGTTTTTT,CASSYGGPTGELFF,.,.,TRBV6-5,TRBJ2-2
TGTGCCAGCGGTTATGGGGGGGACTCCTACGAGCAGTACTTC,CASGYGGDSYEQYF,TRBD2,.,TRBV13,TRBJ2-7
TGTGCCAGCAGCTTAGGTGGGACGGACCATAACTATGGCTACACCTTC,CASSLGGTDHNYGYTF,.,once,TRBV7-2,TRBJ1-2
TGTGCCAGCAGTTTAGGGGGACTAGCGGAAGACACAGATACGCAGTATTTT,CASSLGGLAEDTDTQYF,TRBD2,once,TRBV28,TRBJ2-3
TGCGCCAGCAGCCCCGGGACAGCTAACTATGGCTACACCTTC,CASSPGTANYGYTF,TRBD1,few,TRBV5-1,TRBJ1-2
TGTGCCAGCAGTTTCCCCCCAGTTGGGACTAGCGGGAGCGGCGATGAGCAGTTCTTC,CASSFPPVGTSGSGDEQFF,TRBD2,.,TRBV28,TRBJ2-1
TGTGCCAGCACAGGTGAAGGAGGGGTCAGCAATGAGCAGTTCTTC,CASTGEGGVSNEQFF,.,.,TRBV6-1,TRBJ2-1
TGTGCCAGCAGTTACTTTATCGGAAGCTCCTACAATGAGCAGTTCTTC,CASSYFIGSSYNEQFF,.,.,TRBV6-5,TRBJ2-1
TGTGCCAGTAGTATCTTAAATTCCCCCACTGAAGCTTTCTTT,CASSILNSPTEAFF,.,.,TRBV19,TRBJ1-1
TGTGCCAGCAGCATAACCTCGGGACAGGGGGCCGAGCAGTACTTC,CASSITSGQGAEQYF,TRBD1,.,TRBV7-3,TRBJ2-7
TGCGCCAGCAGCGCAATTGGGACAGGCAACACCGGGGAGCTGTTTTTT,CASSAIGTGNTGELFF,TRBD1,few,TRBV5-1,TRBJ2-2
TGTGCCAGCAGTGGGATCCGTTCCTCAGAAGCTTTCTTT,CASSGIRSSEAFF,.,once,TRBV2,TRBJ1-1
TGTGCCATCAGTGACCTCGTGGGGTCCTCTGGGGCCAACGTCCTGACTTTC,CAISDLVGSSGANVLTF,.,.,TRBV10-3,TRBJ2-6